Each of the 7 T cell receptor beta chains below was sequenced from the same sample in a study of T-cell memory formation after mild COVID-19. TCRdb reanalysed the 5' RACE reads using MiXCR and keeps one entry per CDR3 protein. The profile shows over 35,000 distinct CDR3 sequences, nearly 9.5% of them singletons. The specimen was PBMCs or a T cell subset sorted from them (not recorded which). The receptors shown here come from an adult woman who had mild COVID-19 (a few samples of this study predate the infection). Cell type and time point are not known.

In this sample, this clonotype turned up many times. CDR3 in amino acids: CASSVSRTSGANNEQFF. Here the CDR3 DNA reads TGTGCCAGCAGTGTTTCCCGAACTAGCGGGGCTAACAATGAGCAGTTCTTC. The J gene is TRBJ2-1, the V gene TRBV25-1; 10 bases fit TRBD2. Germline assignment: CDR1 MGHDK and CDR2 SYGVNS. The junction had 11 bases not matched to a gene; V was cut back by 4 bases and J by 5 bases. This CDR3 is 17 amino acids long.

The chain links TRBV2 to TRBJ2-6; the D is unclear. Germline CDR1 reads SNHLY; CDR2 reads FYNNEI. Trimming shortened V by 10 bases and J by 0 bases, and 10 bases separated the two germline ends. This CDR3 is built from 14 residues. CDR3 in amino acids: CAIVLDSGANVLTF. The CDR3 DNA sequence: TGTGCCATCGTGCTGGACTCTGGGGCCAACGTCCTGACTTTC.

This clonotype was seen more than once but under ten times. The chain combines TRBV24-1 with TRBJ1-4, with TRBD1 identical over 9 bases. The CDR3 is 16 amino acids. Germline V gene sequence: CDR1 KGHDR, CDR2 SFDVKD. Losses at the gene ends were 2 bases for V and 7 bases for J; bases not matched to a gene: 7. In DNA, the CDR3 is TGTGCCACCAGTGATTCGGGACAGGGCCCCGGTGAAAAACTGTTTTTT. It translates to CATSDSGQGPGEKLFF.

There are a few counts of this clonotype. The V call is TRBV4-2, the J call TRBJ2-7, with D unclear. Between the trimmed V and J ends, which lost 0 bases and 0 bases, there was a span of 9 bases. The CDR3 runs to 15 residues. From germline, CDR1 is LGHNA and CDR2 YNFKEQ. CDR3 sequence (DNA): TGTGCCAGCAGCCAAGAGTCGGCCTCCTCCTACGAGCAGTACTTC. Translating it yields CASSQESASSYEQYF.

The sample holds a few counts of this clonotype. The chain is built from TRBV4-3 and TRBJ1-5; 8 nucleotides agree with TRBD1. The ends lost 0 bases at V and 0 bases at J; junction bases unmatched: 4. Germline V gene lookup returns CDR1 LGHNA and CDR2 YSLEER. The CDR3 extends over 17 amino acids. CDR3 coding DNA: TGCGCCAGCAGCCAAGATAGGACAGGGAATAGCAATCAGCCCCAGCATTTT. Amino acid sequence: CASSQDRTGNSNQPQHF.

This clonotype was found many times. This chain uses TRBV7-3 with TRBJ2-7, with TRBD2 identical over 9 bases. There are 14 residues in the CDR3. CDR1 is SGHTA, CDR2 FQGTGA, per germline. Germline trimming cut 5 bases from V and 2 bases from J; bases unmatched to any gene: 4. CDR3 sequence (DNA): TGTGCCAGCAGCCCCAGCGGGGGGCCCTACGAGCAGTACTTC. Translation gives CASSPSGGPYEQYF. Complete variable domain (other parts from reference TRBV7-3 and TRBJ2-7): GAGVSQTPSNKVTEKGKYVELRCDPISGHTALYWYRQSLGQGPEFLIYFQGTGAADDSGLPNDRFFAVRPEGSVSTLKIQRTERGDSAVYLCASSPSGGPYEQYFGPGTRLTVT.

The table lists this clonotype with a count of one. This chain links TRBV30 with TRBJ1-2; 7 bases fit TRBD1. This CDR3 has 14 amino acids. CDR1 and CDR2 (germline): GTSNPN, SVGIG (reference sequence). The J segment lost 0 bases and the V segment lost 2 bases, leaving 3 bases of the junction unmatched. The CDR3 DNA sequence: TGTGCCTGGAGTTGGGACAGAGCTAACTATGGCTACACCTTC. It yields the protein CAWSWDRANYGYTF. Supplemented by reference TRBV30 and TRBJ1-2, the full variable domain reads SQTIHQWPATLVQPVGSPLSLECTVEGTSNPNLYWYRQAAGRGLQLLFYSVGIGQISSEVPQNLSASRPQDRQFILSSKKLLLSDSGFYLCAWSWDRANYGYTFGSGTRLTVV.